This is a list of T cell receptor beta chains from one sample in a study of T cells in tumors after PD-1 blockade. Measured with immunoSEQ multiplex PCR; TCRdb has only the in-frame clones, and not every one. The data contain 10,000 to 15,000 clones, nearly 65% of them seen just once; the ten biggest clones take up over 25%. This specimen consisted of tumor tissue, obtained before anti-PD-1 treatment. These receptor sequences come from a human donor with cutaneous squamous cell carcinoma. CDR3s include the opening cysteine and the closing phenylalanine or tryptophan. The D gene is left open where the match is weak. Clone size, where shown, is once, few, many, or a class for clones that have expanded.

v_gene,d_gene,j_gene,abundance,CDR3aa,CDR3nt
TRBV5-8,NA,TRBJ1-4,NA,CASSLGTTGEKLFF,TGTGCCAGCAGCTTGGGTACAACGGGTGAAAAACTGTTTTTT
TRBV4-1,NA,TRBJ2-7,NA,CASSLGPYPSYEQYF,TGCGCCAGCAGCCTAGGACCCTACCCTTCCTACGAGCAGTACTTC
TRBV23-1,NA,TRBJ2-3,NA,CASSYRRGSTDTQYF,TGCGCCAGCAGTTATCGACGGGGGAGCACAGATACGCAGTATTTT
TRBV28,TRBD1,TRBJ1-1,NA,CASSSTGFTEAFF,TGTGCCAGCAGTTCGACAGGGTTCACTGAAGCTTTCTTT
TRBV30,NA,TRBJ1-3,NA,CAWSNRTPGNTIYF,TGTGCCTGGAGTAACCGGACCCCTGGAAACACCATATATTTT
TRBV20-1,NA,TRBJ2-5,NA,CSAVTRETQYF,TGCAGTGCTGTAACTCGAGAGACCCAGTACTTC
TRBV11-3,TRBD2,TRBJ2-2,few,CASSSGGTSLGELFF,TGTGCCAGCAGCTCCGGGGGGACTTCGCTCGGGGAGCTGTTTTTT
TRBV19,TRBD1,TRBJ1-1,NA,CASTRTGANTEAFF,TGTGCCAGTACGCGGACAGGGGCGAACACTGAAGCTTTCTTT
TRBV7-8,NA,TRBJ2-6,NA,CASSSHPRSGANVLTF,TGTGCCAGCAGCTCTCATCCGAGGTCTGGGGCCAACGTCCTGACTTTC
TRBV10-1,NA,TRBJ2-5,NA,CASSERLETQYF,TGCGCCAGCAGTGAGCGGCTAGAGACCCAGTACTTC
TRBV27,TRBD1,TRBJ2-7,NA,CASSFLTGVNEQYF,TGTGCCAGCAGTTTCCTCACAGGGGTCAACGAGCAGTACTTC
TRBV3-1/TRBV3-2,TRBD1,TRBJ2-4,NA,CASSQSMTGVVKNIQYF,TGTGCCAGCAGCCAGAGCATGACAGGGGTGGTCAAAAACATTCAGTACTTC
TRBV7-2,NA,TRBJ1-1,medium-sized,CASSPLGGSTEAFF,TGTGCCAGCAGCCCCTTGGGAGGGAGCACTGAAGCTTTCTTT
TRBV6-2/TRBV6-3,TRBD2,TRBJ2-1,NA,CASSYRGTSGSDEQFF,TGTGCCAGCAGTTACCGAGGGACTAGCGGGAGTGATGAGCAGTTCTTC
TRBV5-1,TRBD2,TRBJ2-3,few,CASRYSGGATDTQYF,TGCGCCAGCAGATATAGCGGGGGGGCAACAGATACGCAGTATTTT
TRBV21-1,NA,TRBJ2-5,NA,CASKPGTGGLDRPQETQYF,TGTGCCAGCAAGCCCGGGACAGGGGGCTTAGACCGACCCCAAGAGACCCAGTACTTC
TRBV7-6,TRBD1,TRBJ1-4,NA,CASSATGTGVDNEKLFF,TGTGCCAGCAGCGCAACCGGGACAGGGGTGGATAATGAAAAACTGTTTTTT
TRBV20-1,NA,TRBJ1-2,NA,CSASRPLKRSYGYTF,TGCAGTGCTAGTAGACCTTTGAAACGCTCTTACGGCTACACCTTC
TRBV12-3/TRBV12-4,NA,TRBJ1-2,NA,CASSSSTAYSYTF,TGTGCCAGCAGTTCGTCGACAGCGTATAGCTACACCTTC
TRBV11-2,TRBD2,TRBJ2-4,NA,CASSPAGLISGITSGSAKNIQYF,TGTGCCAGCAGTCCGGCGGGATTAATTTCGGGCATTACTAGCGGGAGTGCCAAAAACATTCAGTACTTC
TRBV7-6,TRBD2,TRBJ2-5,NA,CASSLVWDYGWETQYF,TGTGCCAGCAGCTTAGTTTGGGACTACGGGTGGGAGACCCAGTACTTC
TRBV19,NA,TRBJ1-5,NA,CASRAGTTDNQPQHF,TGTGCCAGTAGGGCCGGGACAACCGACAATCAGCCCCAGCATTTT
TRBV28,NA,TRBJ1-1,NA,CASIDRMNTEAFF,TGTGCCAGCATAGACAGGATGAACACTGAAGCTTTCTTT
TRBV28,NA,TRBJ2-2,NA,CASSLLRGTGELFF,TGTGCCAGCAGTTTGTTACGGGGAACCGGGGAGCTGTTTTTT
TRBV7-2,NA,TRBJ1-5,once,CASSLVGSNQPQHF,TGTGCCAGCAGCTTAGTAGGGAGCAATCAGCCCCAGCATTTT
TRBV7-9,TRBD2,TRBJ2-7,NA,CASSLALTSGIYEQYF,TGTGCCAGCAGCTTAGCTTTGACTAGCGGAATCTACGAGCAGTACTTC
TRBV30,TRBD1,TRBJ2-7,NA,CAWSVGGQGAYEQYF,TGTGCCTGGAGTGTAGGGGGACAGGGGGCCTACGAGCAGTACTTC
TRBV7-7,NA,TRBJ2-3,NA,CASSLDQGIADTQYF,TGTGCTAGCAGCTTAGATCAGGGGATAGCAGATACGCAGTATTTT
TRBV3-1/TRBV3-2,NA,TRBJ2-7,NA,CASSGNYEQYF,TGTGCCAGCAGCGGAAACTACGAGCAGTACTTC
TRBV14,NA,TRBJ2-5,NA,CASSHTWGRRETQYF,TGTGCCAGCAGCCATACGTGGGGGAGGAGGGAGACCCAGTACTTC
TRBV14,NA,TRBJ1-6,NA,CASSQGGWGSPLHF,TGTGCCAGCAGCCAAGGTGGCTGGGGTTCACCCCTCCACTTT
TRBV18,TRBD2,TRBJ2-7,NA,CASSETGGPLNEQYF,TGTGCCAGCTCGGAAACGGGAGGGCCCCTCAACGAGCAGTACTTC
TRBV12-3/TRBV12-4,NA,TRBJ2-7,NA,CASSLGAYEQYF,TGTGCCAGCAGTCTAGGGGCCTACGAGCAGTACTTC
TRBV4-3,TRBD1,TRBJ1-2,NA,CASSQGERTGGYGYTF,TGCGCCAGCAGCCAAGGGGAGAGGACAGGGGGCTATGGCTACACCTTC
TRBV5-1,TRBD1,TRBJ2-7,NA,CASSLAGTGTYYEQYF,TGCGCCAGCAGCTTGGCAGGGACAGGGACCTACTACGAGCAGTACTTC
TRBV28,TRBD1,TRBJ1-2,medium-sized,CASSPGQGGGYTF,TGTGCCAGCAGTCCGGGACAGGGTGGTGGCTACACCTTC
TRBV5-1,NA,TRBJ2-3,NA,CASSLSRGSPDTQYF,TGCGCCAGCAGCTTGTCGCGGGGTAGTCCAGATACGCAGTATTTT
TRBV7-2,NA,TRBJ2-1,few,CASSEYNEQFF,TGTGCCAGCAGCGAATACAATGAGCAGTTCTTC